There are a few counts of the clone carrying this T cell receptor (beta chain). What it binds is not known. The V gene lost 5 bases and the J gene lost 0 bases, with 12 bases spanning the gap. The germline CDR1 and CDR2 sequences are SGHRS and YFSETQ. The CDR3 is made up of 14 amino acids. This entry belongs to a study of T cells after yellow fever vaccination. Findings and caveats of the study: Post-booster reappearance was seen for most primary-vaccination clones (around 97% CD4, 80% to 90% CD8). Though it reached lower strength, the secondary response hit its peak faster, day 5 versus 15.

For TCR, cDNA came from 5'RACE template switching, which added a universal primer site and UMIs. MiXCR, run by TCRdb on the 5' RACE reads, gives a single entry per CDR3 protein. The sample carries approximately 550,000 distinct CDR3 sequences, over 15% recorded once. The sample consisted of PBMCs, taken 15 days after the yellow fever booster vaccination. V is TRBV5-1 and J is TRBJ2-7, with a possible D match to TRBD1 (5 bases). The receptor's source is a man aged 25-40 years who received the YFV17D yellow fever vaccine. The CDR3 nucleotides are TGCGCCAGCAGGTCACAGGTGAGCTCCTACGAGCAGTACTTC. Translated: CASRSQVSSYEQYF.